What follows are 30 T cell receptor beta chains derived from one specimen sequenced in a study of CD8 T cells in ankylosing spondylitis. Whole-study results and caveats: What seemed typical of ankylosing spondylitis blood was a TCR beta motif built from about 8 highly homologous variants.

TCRdb re-derived calls from the 5' RACE reads in MiXCR, one entry per CDR3 protein. The sample has a few hundred thousand distinct CDR3 sequences, more than 20% seen once. Their antigens are not known. The specimen sequenced was blood, either unsorted or a sorted T cell fraction (not recorded which). Every receptor here comes from a male donor with ankylosing spondylitis.

This chain connects TRBV11-2 to TRBJ1-4; no firm D call. Trimming took off 0 bases at V and 4 bases at J, with 6 bases between the two ends. Germline V gives CDR1 SGHAT, CDR2 FQNNGV. CDR3 length: 14 amino acids. The CDR3 spells CASSLDRNNEKLFF. CDR3 coding DNA: TGTGCCAGCAGCTTAGATCGCAATAATGAAAAACTGTTTTTT.

This chain joins TRBV27 and TRBJ2-3; D possibly corresponds to TRBD1 (5 bases). Trimming removed 5 bases from V and 7 bases from J, with 13 bases in between. The germline V gene has CDR1 MNHEY and CDR2 SMNVEV (reference sequence). This CDR3 comprises 13 residues. CDR3 loop: CASSASRGYTQYF. In DNA form, the CDR3 reads TGTGCCAGCAGTGCCTCTAGGGGATATACGCAGTATTTT.

This clonotype was counted a few times. The CDR3 region is CATSDADLYQETQYF. The DNA for the CDR3 is TGTGCCACCAGTGATGCGGACTTGTACCAAGAGACCCAGTACTTC. This chain joins TRBV24-1 and TRBJ2-5, with a tentative D call TRBD2 (5 bases). This CDR3 is 15 amino acids long. Trimming cost V 3 bases and J 0 bases, with 10 bases left between them. The germline gives CDR1 KGHDR, CDR2 SFDVKD.

This clonotype came up many times. The rearrangement uses TRBV12-3 or TRBV12-4 and TRBJ1-5; D may be TRBD1 (6 bases). This CDR3 contains 13 residues. Trimming took 3 bases from V and 4 from J, leaving 7 bases between them. In DNA, the CDR3 is TGTGCCAGCAGTTTTACAGGGAATCAGCCCCAGCATTTT. Translation gives CASSFTGNQPQHF.

The chain is built from TRBV6-2 or TRBV6-3 and TRBJ2-3, with D perhaps TRBD1 (6 bases). CDR3 size: 16 residues. CDR1 MNHEY and CDR2 SVGEGT come from the germline V gene. The V and J ends lost 5 bases and 1 base respectively, with 16 bases between them. CDR3 amino acids: CASSARPRQGTDTQYF. CDR3 sequence (DNA): TGTGCCAGCAGTGCGCGGCCTCGACAGGGCACAGATACGCAGTATTTT.

In its sample, this clonotype was seen a few times. V usage is TRBV6-1 and J usage is TRBJ1-1; TRBD1 matches at 10 bases. V trimming: 6 bases; J trimming: 5 bases; junction bases outside the gene matches: 15. Germline V gene data show CDR1 as MNHNS and CDR2 as SASEGT. The CDR3 is 17 residues long. CDR3 region: CASRSYPTGGSGTEAFF. The CDR3 bases are TGTGCCAGCAGATCATACCCGACAGGGGGCTCGGGAACTGAAGCTTTCTTT.

This clonotype has a handful of counts. V gene TRBV18 combines with J gene TRBJ1-5, with D tentatively TRBD1 (5 bases). The CDR3 length is 14 residues. Germline V CDR1 and CDR2: KGHSH, LQKENI. Trimming pared 8 bases from V and 4 bases from J, leaving 15 bases between. In DNA form, the CDR3 reads TGTGCCAGCCGACCGACAGAAGCGAATCAGCCCCAGCATTTT. It specifies CASRPTEANQPQHF.

The chain employs TRBV11-3 and TRBJ2-1; D gene uncertain. Germline V gives CDR1 SGHNT, CDR2 YENEEA. There are 13 residues in the CDR3. Trimming stripped 1 base from V and 7 bases from J, with 8 bases between. The CDR3 DNA reads TGTGCCAGCAGCTTAGTTCGCCCGAATGAGCAGTTCTTC. It is translated as CASSLVRPNEQFF.

The rearrangement joins TRBV27 to TRBJ2-1, with 11 bases aligning to TRBD2. The CDR3 spans 15 residues. The germline CDR1 and CDR2 sequences are MNHEY and SMNVEV (reference sequence). V dropped 7 bases and J dropped 7; count of bases not matched to a gene: 9. The CDR3 reads CASKMALAGGNEQFF. The CDR3 nucleotides read TGTGCCAGCAAGATGGCGCTAGCGGGAGGTAATGAGCAGTTCTTC.

This clonotype was seen a few times. The V gene is TRBV10-3, the J gene TRBJ2-5; 8 bases agree with TRBD2. V lost 9 bases to trimming and J lost 1 base; unmatched junction nucleotides: 4. The length of the CDR3 is 13 residues. Germline CDR1 and CDR2: ENHRY and SYGVKD. This chain's CDR3 is CAIKLAAQETQYF. CDR3 DNA: TGTGCCATTAAACTAGCGGCCCAAGAGACCCAGTACTTC.

This clonotype was observed a few times. The J gene is TRBJ2-2, the V gene TRBV4-1; D is undetermined. Germline loops: CDR1 MGHRA, CDR2 YSYEKL. V lost 0 bases and J lost 5, with 10 bases in between. CDR3 length: 15 residues. The CDR3 is CASSQDLGKTGELFF. CDR3 in DNA: TGCGCCAGCAGCCAAGATCTGGGGAAGACCGGGGAGCTGTTTTTT.

This clonotype was detected a few times. V usage is TRBV5-1 and J usage is TRBJ2-7; TRBD1 might be the D (5 bases). CDR1 and CDR2 from the germline V gene are SGHRS and YFSETQ. V dropped 4 bases and J dropped 2 bases, with 13 bases sitting between them. This CDR3 region has 14 residues. CDR3 nucleotide sequence: TGCGCCAGCAGCCCTCGGACACGAGCCTACGAGCAGTACTTC. This codes for CASSPRTRAYEQYF.

This clonotype came up a few times. The chain carries TRBV20-1 and TRBJ2-5; unclear D gene. Germline loops: CDR1 DFQATT, CDR2 SNEGSKA (reference sequence). This CDR3 contains 14 residues. V was trimmed by 4 bases and J by 5 bases, leaving 17 bases between them. CDR3 protein: CSAKAPPRRETQYF. The CDR3 coding sequence is TGCAGTGCTAAGGCCCCTCCTCGCCGGGAGACCCAGTACTTC.

The V and J genes are TRBV4-1 and TRBJ2-1; D call uncertain. CDR1 MGHRA and CDR2 YSYEKL come from the germline V gene. The CDR3 consists of 15 residues. The V gene lost 1 base and the J gene lost 2 bases, with 9 bases spanning the gap. In nucleotides, the CDR3 is TGCGCCAGCAGCCAAGTTGCGCCTACCTACAATGAGCAGTTCTTC. Translating it yields CASSQVAPTYNEQFF.

V is TRBV18 and J is TRBJ2-7; TRBD2 matches at 7 bases. The CDR3 consists of 14 residues. V dropped 1 base and J dropped 4; count of bases not matched to a gene: 4. The germline CDR1 and CDR2 sequences are KGHSH and LQKENI. CDR3 amino acids: CASSPRRERYEQYF. CDR3 sequence (DNA): TGTGCCAGCTCACCACGGCGGGAGAGGTACGAGCAGTACTTC.

This clonotype has ten or more counts. The chain couples TRBV12-3 or TRBV12-4 to TRBJ2-2, with a possible D match to TRBD2 (6 bases). CDR3 size: 15 residues. V dropped 7 bases and J dropped 4 bases, with 16 bases sitting between them. CDR3 nucleotide sequence: TGTGCCAGCAACCTACCGGGACTGACCACCGGGGAGCTGTTTTTT. It specifies CASNLPGLTTGELFF.

This clonotype turned up a few times. The V and J genes are TRBV6-2 or TRBV6-3 and TRBJ1-1; D unresolved. CDR3 length: 16 amino acids. Per the germline V gene, CDR1 is MNHEY and CDR2 is SVGEGT. The V end was cut by 0 bases, the J end by 1 base, with 12 bases between. The CDR3 spells CASSYSGGHRNTEAFF. DNA for the CDR3: TGTGCCAGCAGTTACTCCGGAGGGCATAGGAACACTGAAGCTTTCTTT.

This chain joins TRBV20-1 and TRBJ2-7; D remains unclear. The V end was cut by 1 base, the J end by 3 bases, with 10 bases between. The CDR3 spans 13 residues. Germline-derived CDR1 and CDR2 are DFQATT and SNEGSKA (reference sequence). The DNA for the CDR3 is TGCAGTGCTAGAGGGGCCACCTTCTACGAGCAGTACTTC. Translating gives CSARGATFYEQYF.

Ten or more counts support this clonotype. The rearrangement uses TRBV5-1 and TRBJ2-1; D not certain. Germline V gives CDR1 SGHRS, CDR2 YFSETQ. The CDR3 is 12 residues long. V shed 1 base and J shed 8 bases, with 7 bases lying between them. The CDR3 DNA reads TGCGCCAGCAGCTTGAACCTAGATGAGCAGTTCTTC. It encodes CASSLNLDEQFF.

The sample holds a few counts of this clonotype. V usage is TRBV5-6 and J usage is TRBJ2-6; D perhaps matches TRBD2 (6 bases). Germline lookup yields CDR1 SGHDT and CDR2 YYEEEE. CDR3 size: 16 residues. V was clipped by 0 bases and J by 0 bases, with 7 bases between them. This chain's CDR3 is CASSLVGGSGANVLTF. The DNA for the CDR3 is TGTGCCAGCAGCTTGGTGGGAGGCTCTGGGGCCAACGTCCTGACTTTC.

This clonotype has only a few counts. This sequence joins TRBV12-3 or TRBV12-4 and TRBJ2-7; TRBD1 aligns across 10 bases. The CDR3 runs to 15 residues. The V gene end was trimmed by 6 bases and the J gene end by 5 bases; junction bases not matched to a gene: 10. The CDR3 nucleotides read TGTGCCAGCAGCACCCCACGAGGGACAGGGGACGAGCAGTACTTC. It encodes CASSTPRGTGDEQYF.

This clonotype has more than one count but fewer than ten. The chain carries TRBV6-2 or TRBV6-3 and TRBJ1-5, with D perhaps TRBD1 (5 bases). V gave up 2 bases and J gave up 2 bases, with 13 bases separating them. The CDR3 spans 16 residues. The germline gives CDR1 MNHEY, CDR2 SVGEGT. CDR3 sequence reads: CASSYPPRRGNQPQHF. In nucleotides, the CDR3 is TGTGCCAGCAGTTACCCCCCCCGCAGGGGCAATCAGCCCCAGCATTTT.

This clonotype has just a few counts. The chain is built from TRBV29-1 and TRBJ2-2, with D possibly being TRBD1 (6 bases). Germline assignment: CDR1 SQVTM and CDR2 ANQGSEA. Trimming stripped 4 bases from V and 6 bases from J, with 9 bases between. The CDR3 length is 12 residues. The CDR3 protein is CSVVRTAGELFF. CDR3 coding DNA: TGCAGCGTTGTACGGACAGCCGGGGAGCTGTTTTTT.

The table lists this clonotype with a few counts. This chain joins TRBV5-1 and TRBJ2-7; TRBD2 agrees at 7 bases. The CDR3 has 14 amino acids. Germline lookup yields CDR1 SGHRS and CDR2 YFSETQ. Unmatched junction bases numbered 6, after V lost 4 bases and J lost 2 bases. The CDR3 reads CASSGISGPYEQYF. CDR3 bases: TGCGCCAGCAGCGGGATTAGCGGGCCCTACGAGCAGTACTTC.

J is TRBJ1-5 and V is TRBV6-2 or TRBV6-3; the D is unclear. The CDR3 contains 15 residues. The V gene lost 0 bases and the J gene lost 6 bases, with 12 bases spanning the gap. Germline CDR1 is MNHEY and CDR2 is SVGEGT. The chain's CDR3 is CASSYSLAGGQPQHF. The CDR3 DNA is TGTGCCAGCAGTTACTCTTTGGCAGGCGGTCAGCCCCAGCATTTT.

The V and J genes are TRBV29-1 and TRBJ2-3; tentative D call: TRBD2 (6 bases). Trimming stripped 5 bases from V and 7 bases from J, with 16 bases between. This CDR3 region has 13 residues. Germline loops: CDR1 SQVTM, CDR2 ANQGSEA. The CDR3 DNA sequence: TGCAGCGTTTCCATAGCGGAGCCCTATACGCAGTATTTT. It encodes CSVSIAEPYTQYF.

This clonotype was seen once. V and J are TRBV12-3 or TRBV12-4 and TRBJ2-1, with TRBD1 identical over 9 bases. J was trimmed by 4 bases and V by 6 bases; bases with no gene match: 4. The length of the CDR3 is 14 residues. The CDR3 loop reads CASSHGTGYNEQFF. The CDR3 bases are TGTGCCAGCAGCCACGGGACAGGGTACAATGAGCAGTTCTTC.

This clonotype was seen more than once but under ten times. The genes are TRBV7-9 and TRBJ2-7; the match to TRBD1 covers 8 bases. The CDR3 is 15 amino acids. Germline-derived CDR1 and CDR2 are SEHNR and FQNEAQ (reference sequence). The V gene end was trimmed by 3 bases and the J gene end by 0 bases; junction bases not matched to a gene: 4. CDR3 nucleotides: TGTGCCAGCAGCTTGGGGGGACAGGCCTCCTACGAGCAGTACTTC. It yields the protein CASSLGGQASYEQYF. The whole variable domain, filled in from reference TRBV7-9 and TRBJ2-7, reads DTGVSQNPRHKITKRGQNVTFRCDPISEHNRLYWYRQTLGQGPEFLTYFQNEAQLEKSRLLSDRFSAERPKGSFSTLEIQRTEQGDSAMYLCASSLGGQASYEQYFGPGTRLTVT.

In nucleotides, the CDR3 is TGCAGCGGGGGTCTGGGGGATAAAAACAATGAGCAGTTCTTC. Encoded protein: CSGGLGDKNNEQFF. V is TRBV29-1 and J is TRBJ2-1; perhaps D is TRBD1 or TRBD2 (5 bases each). The V end lost 7 bases, the J end lost 5 bases, and 18 bases lay between the germline ends. Germline values: CDR1 SQVTM, CDR2 ANQGSEA. The CDR3 is 14 residues long.

The chain employs TRBV5-1 and TRBJ2-2; 11 nucleotides match TRBD1. CDR3 length: 18 residues. The V segment lost 3 bases and the J segment 1 base; nucleotides outside the gene matches: 8. In germline, CDR1 is SGHRS, CDR2 YFSETQ. This chain's CDR3 is CASSWQDRGHWNTGELFF. The CDR3 region has the DNA TGCGCCAGCAGCTGGCAGGACAGGGGGCACTGGAACACCGGGGAGCTGTTTTTT. The complete variable domain, with remaining parts taken from reference TRBV5-1 and TRBJ2-2, reads KAGVTQTPRYLIKTRGQQVTLSCSPISGHRSVSWYQQTPGQGLQFLFEYFSETQRNKGNFPGRFSGRQFSNSRSEMNVSTLELGDSALYLCASSWQDRGHWNTGELFFGEGSRLTVL.